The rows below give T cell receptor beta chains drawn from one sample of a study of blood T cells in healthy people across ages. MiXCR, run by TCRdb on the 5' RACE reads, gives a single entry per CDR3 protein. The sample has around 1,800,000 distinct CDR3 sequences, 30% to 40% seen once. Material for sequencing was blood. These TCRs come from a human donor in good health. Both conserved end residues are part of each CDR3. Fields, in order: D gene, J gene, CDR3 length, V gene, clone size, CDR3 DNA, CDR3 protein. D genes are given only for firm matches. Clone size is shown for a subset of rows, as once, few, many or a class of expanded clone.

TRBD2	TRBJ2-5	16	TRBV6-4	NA	TGTGCCAGCAGCAAGACTAGCGGGGGGGCCTTGGAGACCCAGTACTTC	CASSKTSGGALETQYF
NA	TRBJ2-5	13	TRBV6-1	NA	TGTGCCAGCAGGGACGAGATTATAGAGACCCAGTACTTC	CASRDEIIETQYF
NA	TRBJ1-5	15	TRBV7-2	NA	TGTGCCAGCAGCGCGGTATTGGGGGGCAATCAGCCCCAGCATTTT	CASSAVLGGNQPQHF
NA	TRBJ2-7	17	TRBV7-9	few	TGTGCCAGCAGCTTAGCGCTGGGGACCAGGGGCTCCTACGAGCAGTACTTC	CASSLALGTRGSYEQYF
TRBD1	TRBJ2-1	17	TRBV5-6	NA	TGTGCCAGCAGCCCCAACAGGGGGCGGGATTTCAACAATGAGCAGTTCTTC	CASSPNRGRDFNNEQFF
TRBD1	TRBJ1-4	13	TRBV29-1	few	TGCAGCGGAAGGGGGCAGACTAATGAAAAACTGTTTTTT	CSGRGQTNEKLFF
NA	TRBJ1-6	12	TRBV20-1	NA	TGCAGTGCTAGAGAACACGGGTCACCCCTCCACTTT	CSAREHGSPLHF
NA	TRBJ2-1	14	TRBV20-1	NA	TGCAGTGCTAGAGGAGCGGTGGCGAACAATGAGCAGTTCTTC	CSARGAVANNEQFF
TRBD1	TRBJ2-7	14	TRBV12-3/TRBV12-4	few	TGTGCCAGCAGCCAACCGGGACAGGGACACGAGCAGTACTTC	CASSQPGQGHEQYF
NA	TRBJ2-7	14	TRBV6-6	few	TGTGCCAGCAGTTACGCGGGCTGGGGCAACGAGCAGTACTTC	CASSYAGWGNEQYF